This T cell receptor beta chain is from a study of blood T cell repertoires in COVID-19. Study at large: T cells, B-cell-depleted T cells, or PBMCs provided the cDNA or gDNA that served as material.

TCRdb's copy holds only in-frame clones and misses some; the assay was immunoSEQ multiplex PCR. The sample shows 200,000 to 250,000 clones, approximately 81% of them seen only once. The length of the CDR3 is 15 residues. V shed 6 bases and J 0 bases; nucleotides not matched to a gene: 5. Germline CDR1 reads SGHDN; CDR2 reads FVKESK. The TCR originated in a woman aged 80 or over with active or convalescent COVID-19. The chain uses TRBV14 and TRBJ2-7; 10 bases match TRBD2. Material for sequencing was peripheral blood. CDR3 DNA sequence: TGTGCCAGCAGGCCAACTAGCGGGAACTCCTACGAGCAGTACTTC. This codes for CASRPTSGNSYEQYF.